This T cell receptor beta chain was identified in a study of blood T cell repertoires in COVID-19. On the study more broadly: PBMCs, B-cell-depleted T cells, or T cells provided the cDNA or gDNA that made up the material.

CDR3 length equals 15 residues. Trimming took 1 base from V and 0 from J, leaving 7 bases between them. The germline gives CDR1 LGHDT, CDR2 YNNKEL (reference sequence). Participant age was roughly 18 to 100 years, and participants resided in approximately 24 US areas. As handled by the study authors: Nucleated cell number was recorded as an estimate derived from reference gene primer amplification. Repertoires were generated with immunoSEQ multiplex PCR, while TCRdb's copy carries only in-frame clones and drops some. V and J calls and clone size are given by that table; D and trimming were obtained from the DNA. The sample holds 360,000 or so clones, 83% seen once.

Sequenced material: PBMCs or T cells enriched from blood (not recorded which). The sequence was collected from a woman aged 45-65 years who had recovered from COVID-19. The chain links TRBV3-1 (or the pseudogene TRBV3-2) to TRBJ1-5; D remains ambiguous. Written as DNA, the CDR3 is TGTGCCAGCAGCCAAGGTCCCTATAGCAATCAGCCCCAGCATTTT. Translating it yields CASSQGPYSNQPQHF.